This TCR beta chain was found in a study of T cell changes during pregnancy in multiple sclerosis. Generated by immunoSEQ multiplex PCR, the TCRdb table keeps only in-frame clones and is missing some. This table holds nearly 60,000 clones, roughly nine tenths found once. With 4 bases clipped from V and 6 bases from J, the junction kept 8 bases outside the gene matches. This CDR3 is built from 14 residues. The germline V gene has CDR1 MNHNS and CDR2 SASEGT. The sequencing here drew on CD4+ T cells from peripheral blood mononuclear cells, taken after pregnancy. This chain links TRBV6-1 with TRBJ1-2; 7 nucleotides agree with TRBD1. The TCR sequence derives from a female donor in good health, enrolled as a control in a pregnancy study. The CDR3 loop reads CASSATQGVDGYTF. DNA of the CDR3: TGTGCCAGCAGTGCCACTCAGGGGGTGGATGGCTACACCTTC.